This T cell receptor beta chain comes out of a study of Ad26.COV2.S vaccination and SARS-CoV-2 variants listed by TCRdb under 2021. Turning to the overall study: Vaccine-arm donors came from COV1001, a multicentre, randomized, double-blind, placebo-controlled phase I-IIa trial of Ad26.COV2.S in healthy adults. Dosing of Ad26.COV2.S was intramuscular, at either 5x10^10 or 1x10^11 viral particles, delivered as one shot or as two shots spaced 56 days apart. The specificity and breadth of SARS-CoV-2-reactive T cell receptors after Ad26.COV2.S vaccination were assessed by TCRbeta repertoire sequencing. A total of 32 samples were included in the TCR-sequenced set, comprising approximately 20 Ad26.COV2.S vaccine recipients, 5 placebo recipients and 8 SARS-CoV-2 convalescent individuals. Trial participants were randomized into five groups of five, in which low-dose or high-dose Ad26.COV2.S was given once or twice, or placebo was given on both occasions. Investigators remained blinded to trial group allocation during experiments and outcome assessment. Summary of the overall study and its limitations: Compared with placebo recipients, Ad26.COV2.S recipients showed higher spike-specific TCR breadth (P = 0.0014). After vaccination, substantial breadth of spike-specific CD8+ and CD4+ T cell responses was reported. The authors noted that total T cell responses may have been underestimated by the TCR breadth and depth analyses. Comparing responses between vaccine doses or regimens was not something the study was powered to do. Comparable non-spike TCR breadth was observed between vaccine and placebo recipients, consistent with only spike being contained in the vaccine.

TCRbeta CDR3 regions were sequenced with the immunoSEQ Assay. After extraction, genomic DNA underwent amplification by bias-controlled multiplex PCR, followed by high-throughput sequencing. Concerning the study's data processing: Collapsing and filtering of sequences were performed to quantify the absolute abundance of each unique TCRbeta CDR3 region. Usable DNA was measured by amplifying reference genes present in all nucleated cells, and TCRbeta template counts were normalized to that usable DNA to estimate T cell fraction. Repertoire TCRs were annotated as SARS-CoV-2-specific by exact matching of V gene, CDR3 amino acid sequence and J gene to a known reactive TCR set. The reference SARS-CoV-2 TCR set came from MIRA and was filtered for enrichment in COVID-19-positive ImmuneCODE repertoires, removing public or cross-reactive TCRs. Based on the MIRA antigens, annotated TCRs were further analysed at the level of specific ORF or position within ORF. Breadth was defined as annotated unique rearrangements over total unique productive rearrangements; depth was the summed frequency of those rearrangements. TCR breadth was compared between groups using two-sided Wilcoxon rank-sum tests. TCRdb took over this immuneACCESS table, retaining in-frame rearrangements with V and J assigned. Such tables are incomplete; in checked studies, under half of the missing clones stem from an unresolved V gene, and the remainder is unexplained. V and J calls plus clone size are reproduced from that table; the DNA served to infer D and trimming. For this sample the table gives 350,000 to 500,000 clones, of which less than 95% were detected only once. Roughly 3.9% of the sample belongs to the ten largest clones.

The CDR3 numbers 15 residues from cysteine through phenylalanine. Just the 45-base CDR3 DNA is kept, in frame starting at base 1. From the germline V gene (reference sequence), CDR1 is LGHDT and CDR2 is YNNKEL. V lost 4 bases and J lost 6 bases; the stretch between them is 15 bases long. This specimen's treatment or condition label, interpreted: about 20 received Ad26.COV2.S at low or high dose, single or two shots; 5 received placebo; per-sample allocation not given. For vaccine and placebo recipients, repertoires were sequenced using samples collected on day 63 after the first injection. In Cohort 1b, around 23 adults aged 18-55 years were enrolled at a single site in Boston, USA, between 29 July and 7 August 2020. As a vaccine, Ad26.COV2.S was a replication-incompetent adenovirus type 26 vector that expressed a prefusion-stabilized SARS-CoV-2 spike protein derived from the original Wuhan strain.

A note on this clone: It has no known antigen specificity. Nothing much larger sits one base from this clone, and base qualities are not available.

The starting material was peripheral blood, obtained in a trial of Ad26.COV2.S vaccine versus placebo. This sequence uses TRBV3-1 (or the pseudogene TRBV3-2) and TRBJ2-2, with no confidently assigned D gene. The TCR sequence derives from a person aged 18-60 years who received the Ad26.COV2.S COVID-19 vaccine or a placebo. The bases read TGTGCCAGCAGCCTAGGTGGGCATCGGGCCGGGGAGCTGTTTTTT. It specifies CASSLGGHRAGELFF.